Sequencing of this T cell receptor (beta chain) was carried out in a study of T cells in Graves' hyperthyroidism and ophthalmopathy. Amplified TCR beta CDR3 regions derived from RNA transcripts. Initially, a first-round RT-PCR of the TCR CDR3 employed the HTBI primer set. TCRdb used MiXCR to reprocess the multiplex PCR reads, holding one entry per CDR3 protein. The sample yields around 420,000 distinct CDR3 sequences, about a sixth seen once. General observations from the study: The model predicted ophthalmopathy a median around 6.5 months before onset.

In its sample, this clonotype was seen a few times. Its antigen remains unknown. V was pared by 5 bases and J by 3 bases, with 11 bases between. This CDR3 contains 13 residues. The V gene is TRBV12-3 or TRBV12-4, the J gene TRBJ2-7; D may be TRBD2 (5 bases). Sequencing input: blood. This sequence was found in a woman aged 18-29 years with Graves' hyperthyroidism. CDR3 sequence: CASSPPGDYEQYF. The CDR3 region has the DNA TGTGCCAGCAGTCCACCCGGGGACTACGAGCAGTACTTC.